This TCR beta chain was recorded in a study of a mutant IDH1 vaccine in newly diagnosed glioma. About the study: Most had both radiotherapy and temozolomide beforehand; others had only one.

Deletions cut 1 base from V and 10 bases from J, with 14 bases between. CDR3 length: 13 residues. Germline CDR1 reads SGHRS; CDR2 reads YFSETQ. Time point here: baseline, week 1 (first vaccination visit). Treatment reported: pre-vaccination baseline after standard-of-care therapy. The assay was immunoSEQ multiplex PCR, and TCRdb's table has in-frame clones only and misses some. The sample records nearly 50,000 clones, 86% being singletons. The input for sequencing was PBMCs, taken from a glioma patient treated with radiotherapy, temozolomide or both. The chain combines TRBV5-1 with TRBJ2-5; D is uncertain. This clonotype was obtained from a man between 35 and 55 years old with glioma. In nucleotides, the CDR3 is TGCGCCAGCAGCTTGTTTACGGTCCGAGACCAGTACTTC. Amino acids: CASSLFTVRDQYF.